The present TCR beta chain was sequenced within a study of T cell clusters in autoimmune cytopenias (dated by TCRdb to between 2018 and 2021). Regarding the study in general: Per sample, TRB sequencing gave a median depth of approximately 54,000 reads and a median of approximately 2,400 distinct TRB clonotypes. Peripheral blood TRB and IGH repertoires were sequenced in autoimmune cytopenia patients at active disease and during treatment follow-up, alongside healthy, CLL and autoimmune hepatitis controls. The study aimed to test whether autoimmune cytopenia patients carry a disease-specific immune repertoire signature usable as a blood-based biomarker. What the authors observed across the whole study: The TRB repertoire shifts, including less even repertoires in secondary cytopenia and CLL, mostly reflected lymphoma bias and not autoimmunity. The cluster-lack signature was not seen for secondary cytopenia versus CLL, apparently masked by the dominant lymphoma-associated repertoire. Almost three-fold more exclusive TRB clusters were observed in healthy donors than in active autoimmune hepatitis patients, consistent with an autoimmunity-wide signature. The T cell clusters were defined only in silico, and the functional role of the clusters still needed to be validated experimentally. GLIPH suggested that primary autoimmune cytopenia patients lacked physiological T cell clusters: 55 or so clusters were exclusive to healthy donors versus some 16 exclusive to patients.

TRB amplification used about 0.25 ug of peripheral blood genomic DNA, around 40,000 genome equivalents, per sample. To amplify TRB rearrangements, a touch-down multiplex PCR protocol was run with the TRB-A and TRB-B primer pools combined in a single tube. Two consecutive PCR reactions with Phusion HS II polymerase added Illumina adapters and sample indices to the amplicons. The amplicons were purified from gel with the NucleoSpin Gel and PCR Clean-up kit, after which the amplicons were quantified by Qubit and checked for quality on an Agilent 2100 Bioanalyzer. Libraries were sequenced on an Illumina MiSeq using 600-cycle, single-indexed, paired-end runs. As for the original processing: MiXCR version 2.1.12 with the default MiXCR reference library was used to align and assemble TRB reads. A clone was defined by each unique CDR3 nucleotide sequence, and analysis was restricted to productive sequences with at least two reads. Repertoire diversity was assessed with alpha-parameterized diversity profiles (alpha 0 to 5), including the Shannon (alpha 1) and Simpson (alpha 2) indices, which were computed with an R script. Combinatorial TRB VJ usage was calculated with the tcR package and was compared between cohorts by principal component analysis performed with ade4. Using GLIPH, TCRbeta CDR3s were clustered on pairs of cohorts matched for age and read depth, and a Wilcoxon test was used to compare cluster frequencies. TCRdb reprocessed the reads and lists each CDR3 protein sequence as a single entry, with no DNA. The V and J calls here are based on TCRdb, not the publication. In this sample's table one finds about 2,100 distinct CDR3 sequences. Clones ranked in the top ten supply about 50% of the sample.

The CDR3 goes from the cysteine to the phenylalanine over 11 residues. No DNA is listed. The germline V gene gives CDR1 as SQVTM and CDR2 as ANQGSEA. No count is logged; frequency rates this clonotype as medium-sized (0.01 to 0.1%). Its antigen specificity is not known. Sequencing input: peripheral blood. The V gene is TRBV29-1 and the J gene is TRBJ2-1. The sequence came from a human donor with an autoimmune cytopenia or autoimmune hepatitis (not recorded which). This receptor carries the CDR3 CSVYLYNEQFF.